Only a few counts were recorded for the clone carrying this TCR delta chain. These data are taken from a study of gamma-delta chains in newborns, infants, children. The overall study: Innate gammadelta T cells reportedly expand polyclonally right after birth, driven by microbial exposure, per the title.

With CATT, TCRdb re-called clones from the reads. The sample lists about 4,900 delta-chain clones; approximately 2.9% were seen once. Per germline, CDR1 GEAIGNYY and CDR2 EKD. The CDR3 sequence is 19 residues long. Trimming at V came to 0 bases and at J to 4 bases, leaving 15 bases not matched to a gene. Sample: blood. The source is a child who was a newborn, infant or young child, either healthy, febrile or measles-vaccinated (not recorded which). The J gene is TRDJ1, the V gene TRDV2, with TRDD3 matching 11 bases. CDR3 sequence (DNA): TGTGCCTGTGACACCGTCGGGCTACTGGGGGATAAACGGGGCGATAAACTCATCTTT. Its protein is CACDTVGLLGDKRGDKLIF.